This T cell receptor (beta chain) emerged from a study of CD8 T cells in ankylosing spondylitis. Study-level findings and limits: Before this, some motif variants had been reported in reactive arthritis synovial fluid and blood. One TCR beta motif, made up of seven to nine highly homologous variants, appeared characteristic of ankylosing spondylitis blood. Significant enrichment of disease-linked clones was reportedly seen in matched ankylosing spondylitis synovial fluid. As for the disease-linked clones, they showed a CD8+ phenotype and occurred at relatively low frequencies in peripheral blood.

The table lists this clonotype with many counts. The antigen is undetermined. TCRdb used MiXCR to reprocess the 5' RACE reads, holding one entry per CDR3 protein. Of fewer than 550,000 distinct CDR3 sequences listed, about 5.7% are singletons. Germline V gene sequence: CDR1 ENHRY, CDR2 SYGVKD. With V trimmed by 8 bases and J by 8 bases, 3 bases remained unmatched. CDR3 size: 13 residues. The chain links TRBV10-3 to TRBJ2-1; TRBD2 matches 13 bases. Sequenced material: blood, either unsorted or a sorted T cell fraction (not recorded which). The sequence was collected from a male donor with ankylosing spondylitis. CDR3 in amino acids: CAIGLAGEDEQFF. The CDR3, as DNA: TGTGCCATCGGACTAGCGGGAGAGGATGAGCAGTTCTTC.